This T cell receptor (beta chain) emerged from a study of T cell responses to AZD1222 COVID-19 vaccine. A remark on this clone: The antigen is not known.

The CDR3 extends over 13 amino acids. V was clipped by 7 bases and J by 4 bases, with 13 bases between them. Germline CDR1 reads MDHEN; CDR2 reads SYDVKM. Whole-study results and caveats: White British donors predominated, females outnumbered males, and clonal diversity was possibly underestimated. Nearly half of spike-specific TCRs reportedly target variant regions that are unmutated in the B.1.351 and B.1.1.7 variants.

Second doses that came at about 4 or about 12 weeks were put together. The table came from immunoSEQ multiplex PCR; TCRdb's copy has only in-frame clones and leaves some out. The sample carries about 88,000 clones, 85% to 90% recorded once. V gene TRBV28 combines with J gene TRBJ1-2; D possibly corresponds to TRBD1 (6 bases). The starting material was peripheral blood, obtained 28 days after the second AZD1222 dose. The source of this sequence is an adult who received the AZD1222 COVID-19 vaccine. This CDR3 reads CASTLQGVYGYTF. The CDR3 nucleotides read TGTGCCAGCACCTTACAGGGAGTCTATGGCTACACCTTC.